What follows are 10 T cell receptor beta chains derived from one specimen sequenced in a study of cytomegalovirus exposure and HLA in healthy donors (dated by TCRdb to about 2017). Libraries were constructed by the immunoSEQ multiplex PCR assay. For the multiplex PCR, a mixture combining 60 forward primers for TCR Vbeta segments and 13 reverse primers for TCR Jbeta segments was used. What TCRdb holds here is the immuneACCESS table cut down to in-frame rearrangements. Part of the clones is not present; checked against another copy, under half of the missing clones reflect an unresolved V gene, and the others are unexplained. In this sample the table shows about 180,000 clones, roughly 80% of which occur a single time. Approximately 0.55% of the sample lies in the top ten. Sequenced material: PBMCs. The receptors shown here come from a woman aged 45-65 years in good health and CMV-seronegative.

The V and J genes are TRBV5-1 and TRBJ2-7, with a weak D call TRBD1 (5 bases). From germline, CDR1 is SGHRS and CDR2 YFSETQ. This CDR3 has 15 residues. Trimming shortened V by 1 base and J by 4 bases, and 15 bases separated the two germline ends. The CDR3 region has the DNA TGCGCCAGCAGCTTGCTACAGGACCTTCGGTACGAGCAGTACTTC. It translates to CASSLLQDLRYEQYF. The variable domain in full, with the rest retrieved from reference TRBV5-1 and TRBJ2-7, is KAGVTQTPRYLIKTRGQQVTLSCSPISGHRSVSWYQQTPGQGLQFLFEYFSETQRNKGNFPGRFSGRQFSNSRSEMNVSTLELGDSALYLCASSLLQDLRYEQYFGPGTRLTVT.

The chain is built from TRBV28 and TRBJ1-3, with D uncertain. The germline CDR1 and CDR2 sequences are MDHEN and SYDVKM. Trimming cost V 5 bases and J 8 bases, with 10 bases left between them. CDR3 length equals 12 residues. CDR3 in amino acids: CASSPLGDTIYF. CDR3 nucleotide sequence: TGTGCCAGCAGTCCACTCGGTGACACCATATATTTT.

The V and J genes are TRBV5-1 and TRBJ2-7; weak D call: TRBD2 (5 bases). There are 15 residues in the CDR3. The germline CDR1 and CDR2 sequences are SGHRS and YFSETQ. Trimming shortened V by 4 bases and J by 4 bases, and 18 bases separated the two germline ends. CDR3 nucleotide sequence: TGCGCCAGCAGCCCGGATACTAGGGCGTTGTACGAGCAGTACTTC. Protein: CASSPDTRALYEQYF.

CDR3 amino acids: CASSLVPGQGTGELFF. For the CDR3, the DNA is TGCGCCAGCAGCTTGGTCCCGGGACAGGGCACCGGGGAGCTGTTTTTT. This chain uses TRBV5-1 with TRBJ2-2; 9 nucleotides align to TRBD1. The length of the CDR3 is 16 residues. V shed 0 bases and J 4 bases; nucleotides not matched to a gene: 4. CDR1 is SGHRS, CDR2 YFSETQ, per germline.

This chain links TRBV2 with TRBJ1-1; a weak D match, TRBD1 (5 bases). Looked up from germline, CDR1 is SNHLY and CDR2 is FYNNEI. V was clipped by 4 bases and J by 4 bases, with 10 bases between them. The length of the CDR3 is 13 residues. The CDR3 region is CASSVGGSTEAFF. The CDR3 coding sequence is TGTGCCAGCAGTGTCGGGGGTAGCACTGAAGCTTTCTTT.

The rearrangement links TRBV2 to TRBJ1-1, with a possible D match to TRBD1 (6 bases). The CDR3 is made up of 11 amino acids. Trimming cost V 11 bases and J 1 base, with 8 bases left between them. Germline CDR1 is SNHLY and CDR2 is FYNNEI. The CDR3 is CAYRANTEAFF. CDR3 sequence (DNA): TGTGCCTACAGGGCGAACACTGAAGCTTTCTTT.

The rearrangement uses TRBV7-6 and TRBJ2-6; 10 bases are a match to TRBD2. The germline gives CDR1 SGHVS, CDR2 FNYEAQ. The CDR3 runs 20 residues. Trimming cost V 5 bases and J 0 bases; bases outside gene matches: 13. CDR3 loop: CASSNPSLAGESSGANVLTF. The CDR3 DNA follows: TGTGCCAGCAGCAATCCCAGCCTAGCGGGGGAGAGCTCTGGGGCCAACGTCCTGACTTTC. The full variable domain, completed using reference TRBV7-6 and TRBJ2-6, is GAGVSQSPRYKVTKRGQDVALRCDPISGHVSLYWYRQALGQGPEFLTYFNYEAQQDKSGLPNDRFSAERPEGSISTLTIQRTEQRDSAMYRCASSNPSLAGESSGANVLTFGAGSRLTVL.

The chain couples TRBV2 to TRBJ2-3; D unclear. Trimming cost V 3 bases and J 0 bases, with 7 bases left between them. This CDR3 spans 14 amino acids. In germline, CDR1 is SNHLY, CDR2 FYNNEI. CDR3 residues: CASSESPSTDTQYF. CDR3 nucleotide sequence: TGTGCCAGCAGTGAGTCCCCTAGCACAGATACGCAGTATTTT.

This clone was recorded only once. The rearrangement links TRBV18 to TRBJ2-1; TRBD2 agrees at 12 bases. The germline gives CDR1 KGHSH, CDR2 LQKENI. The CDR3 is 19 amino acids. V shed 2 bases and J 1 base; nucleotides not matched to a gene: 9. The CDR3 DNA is TGTGCCAGCTCACCAAAGACTAGCGGGAGTGGAAGGTCCTACAATGAGCAGTTCTTC. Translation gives CASSPKTSGSGRSYNEQFF.

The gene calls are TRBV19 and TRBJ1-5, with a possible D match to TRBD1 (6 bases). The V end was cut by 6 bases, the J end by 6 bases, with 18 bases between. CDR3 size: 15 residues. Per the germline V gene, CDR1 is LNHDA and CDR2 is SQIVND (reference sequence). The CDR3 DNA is TGTGCCAGTAGACATCCGCGGGGGGCCAGTCAGCCCCAGCATTTT. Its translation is CASRHPRGASQPQHF.